This TCR beta chain was sequenced for a study of blood T cell repertoires in COVID-19. Clones were sequenced by immunoSEQ multiplex PCR, and TCRdb holds only the in-frame ones, with some missing. Here the sample spans over 200,000 clones, roughly 87% being singletons. The CDR3 length is 15 residues. CDR1 and CDR2 from the germline V gene are LGHNA and YSLEER. The junction had 4 bases not matched to a gene; V was cut back by 1 base and J by 4 bases. Source material: peripheral blood. The receptor was isolated from a human donor in a cohort sampled during active COVID-19. This rearrangement joins TRBV4-3 to TRBJ1-3, with 7 bases that match TRBD1. The CDR3 bases are TGCGCCAGCAGCCAAGGTAGGGGGCGCGGAAACACCATATATTTT. This gives the protein CASSQGRGRGNTIYF.